This is a list of T cell receptor beta chains from one sample in a study of cytomegalovirus exposure and HLA in healthy donors. Profiled with immunoSEQ multiplex PCR; TCRdb holds only in-frame clones, not every one. The data show 180,000 or so clones, roughly three quarters seen once. Sequencing used PBMCs. These receptors all stem from a woman in her 50s in good health and CMV-seronegative. The CDR3 runs from the conserved cysteine through the conserved F or W. A row's size may be missing; if present it is once, few, many or a size class.

clone_size: .
j_call: TRBJ1-1
cdr3_length: 15
v_call: TRBV9
cdr3_aa: CASSVGDRGYTEAFF

clone_size: .
j_call: TRBJ2-3
cdr3_length: 14
v_call: TRBV11-2
cdr3_aa: CASSFSRSTDTQYF

clone_size: once
j_call: TRBJ1-5
cdr3_length: 14
v_call: TRBV28
cdr3_aa: CASSTNRVGQPQHF

clone_size: .
j_call: TRBJ2-5
cdr3_length: 14
v_call: TRBV18
cdr3_aa: CASSLDILQETQYF

clone_size: .
j_call: TRBJ2-6
cdr3_length: 18
v_call: TRBV6-1
cdr3_aa: CASSDPGQLISGANVLTF

clone_size: few
j_call: TRBJ2-5
cdr3_length: 14
v_call: TRBV15
cdr3_aa: CATSSGGSQETQYF

clone_size: .
j_call: TRBJ2-5
cdr3_length: 12
v_call: TRBV29-1
cdr3_aa: CSVGAQGETQYF

clone_size: .
j_call: TRBJ1-1
cdr3_length: 12
v_call: TRBV19
cdr3_aa: CASSMTGSTAFF

clone_size: .
j_call: TRBJ2-7
cdr3_length: 14
v_call: TRBV7-2
cdr3_aa: CASSLGRGPYEQYF

clone_size: .
j_call: TRBJ2-2
cdr3_length: 15
v_call: TRBV6-6
cdr3_aa: CASSYPSGNTGELFF

clone_size: few
j_call: TRBJ1-2
cdr3_length: 13
v_call: TRBV4-2
cdr3_aa: CASSQETPSGYTF

clone_size: .
j_call: TRBJ2-3
cdr3_length: 16
v_call: TRBV5-6
cdr3_aa: CASSRTGGAGTDTQYF

clone_size: .
j_call: TRBJ2-1
cdr3_length: 18
v_call: TRBV27
cdr3_aa: CASSLYMASGISYNEQFF

clone_size: .
j_call: TRBJ2-7
cdr3_length: 14
v_call: TRBV9
cdr3_aa: CASSVSPGHHEQYF

clone_size: .
j_call: TRBJ2-3
cdr3_length: 16
v_call: TRBV7-8
cdr3_aa: CASSLERGRGTDTQYF

clone_size: .
j_call: TRBJ2-7
cdr3_length: 15
v_call: TRBV5-1
cdr3_aa: CASSLSPTGSLEQYF

clone_size: few
j_call: TRBJ2-1
cdr3_length: 14
v_call: TRBV27
cdr3_aa: CASRERGTYNEQFF

clone_size: .
j_call: TRBJ2-2
cdr3_length: 19
v_call: TRBV9
cdr3_aa: CASSVVSGLGQTKTGELFF

clone_size: .
j_call: TRBJ1-4
cdr3_length: 14
v_call: TRBV30
cdr3_aa: CAWSVLQGGEKLFF

clone_size: few
j_call: TRBJ2-7
cdr3_length: 13
v_call: TRBV19
cdr3_aa: CASNPTGGNEQYF

clone_size: .
j_call: TRBJ1-2
cdr3_length: 12
v_call: TRBV28
cdr3_aa: CASSLQAGGYTF

clone_size: .
j_call: TRBJ1-5
cdr3_length: 15
v_call: TRBV9
cdr3_aa: CASSPGQGPNQPQHF

clone_size: .
j_call: TRBJ2-1
cdr3_length: 16
v_call: TRBV5-1
cdr3_aa: CASSLALTGIYNEQFF

clone_size: .
j_call: TRBJ1-1
cdr3_length: 12
v_call: TRBV28
cdr3_aa: CASSLKGAEAFF

clone_size: .
j_call: TRBJ1-5
cdr3_length: 15
v_call: TRBV5-1
cdr3_aa: CASSPTPGVEQPQHF

clone_size: .
j_call: TRBJ1-2
cdr3_length: 13
v_call: TRBV15
cdr3_aa: CATSRETEDGYTF

clone_size: .
j_call: TRBJ1-1
cdr3_length: 13
v_call: TRBV14
cdr3_aa: CASSPQGATEAFF

clone_size: .
j_call: TRBJ2-7
cdr3_length: 13
v_call: TRBV19
cdr3_aa: CASSRLLEDEQYF

clone_size: .
j_call: TRBJ1-1
cdr3_length: 16
v_call: TRBV28
cdr3_aa: CASSLRGSKMDTEAFF

clone_size: .
j_call: TRBJ2-1
cdr3_length: 15
v_call: TRBV7-8
cdr3_aa: CASSPTVSSYNEQFF

clone_size: once
j_call: TRBJ2-7
cdr3_length: 15
v_call: TRBV4-3
cdr3_aa: CASSQDVGSRYEQYF

clone_size: few
j_call: TRBJ1-6
cdr3_length: 16
v_call: TRBV4-3
cdr3_aa: CASSPKGGALSSPLHF

clone_size: .
j_call: TRBJ2-7
cdr3_length: 15
v_call: TRBV19
cdr3_aa: CASSTVGTGSYEQYF

clone_size: .
j_call: TRBJ2-1
cdr3_length: 18
v_call: TRBV18
cdr3_aa: CASSTRSGTGSSYNEQFF

clone_size: .
j_call: TRBJ2-1
cdr3_length: 16
v_call: TRBV5-4
cdr3_aa: CASTPGRESSYNEQFF

clone_size: .
j_call: TRBJ2-5
cdr3_length: 16
v_call: TRBV11-2
cdr3_aa: CASSSGLAGGRETQYF

clone_size: .
j_call: TRBJ2-3
cdr3_length: 15
v_call: TRBV25-1
cdr3_aa: CASSGMTGGWDTQYF

clone_size: .
j_call: TRBJ2-1
cdr3_length: 15
v_call: TRBV28
cdr3_aa: CASQPAGGLGNEQFF

clone_size: .
j_call: TRBJ2-7
cdr3_length: 16
v_call: TRBV4-2
cdr3_aa: CATSTWGQGASYEQYF

clone_size: .
j_call: TRBJ2-5
cdr3_length: 14
v_call: TRBV9
cdr3_aa: CASSFNTGEETQYF

clone_size: .
j_call: TRBJ2-2
cdr3_length: 15
v_call: TRBV19
cdr3_aa: CASSYIGGAAGELFF

clone_size: .
j_call: TRBJ1-5
cdr3_length: 15
v_call: TRBV28
cdr3_aa: CASSLGRQGVQPQHF

clone_size: .
j_call: TRBJ1-2
cdr3_length: 15
v_call: TRBV30
cdr3_aa: CAWTQFSQGNYGYTF

clone_size: .
j_call: TRBJ1-6
cdr3_length: 14
v_call: TRBV4-3
cdr3_aa: CASSQGRGRSPLHF

clone_size: .
j_call: TRBJ2-7
cdr3_length: 15
v_call: TRBV5-6
cdr3_aa: CASSWPGQGHYEQYF